This is a list of T cell receptor beta chains from one sample in a study of cytomegalovirus exposure and HLA in healthy donors. The assay was immunoSEQ multiplex PCR, and TCRdb's table has in-frame clones only and misses some. Of 150,000 to 200,000 clones listed, more than 60% are singletons. Sequencing was carried out using PBMCs. Receptors were obtained from a woman under 40 in good health and CMV-seropositive. The conserved cysteine and the conserved F or W are not part of the CDR3 here. Fields, in order: V gene, J gene, CDR3 protein.

TRBV11-1,TRBJ2-5,ASSRALAGESQETQY
TRBV28,TRBJ2-7,ASPRTSTNWY
TRBV6-1,TRBJ1-4,ASSEVPLNEKLF
TRBV10-2,TRBJ2-7,ASSERGSSYEQY
TRBV9,TRBJ1-1,ASSVQGGSTEAF
TRBV2,TRBJ2-6,ASSQTGASGANVLT
TRBV6-6,TRBJ1-1,ASSYPGTGGPEAF
TRBV28,TRBJ1-3,ASSRWGESGNTIY
TRBV7-2,TRBJ2-5,ASRRFPGGGNQETQY
TRBV28,TRBJ2-7,ASSSPGDRGLGEQY
TRBV6-1,TRBJ1-3,ASGQGAGGNTIY
TRBV10-3,TRBJ2-7,AISDGTSGTYEQY
TRBV27,TRBJ2-7,ASSLSRTGSYEQY
TRBV7-7,TRBJ1-2,ASSLRDRCHYGYT